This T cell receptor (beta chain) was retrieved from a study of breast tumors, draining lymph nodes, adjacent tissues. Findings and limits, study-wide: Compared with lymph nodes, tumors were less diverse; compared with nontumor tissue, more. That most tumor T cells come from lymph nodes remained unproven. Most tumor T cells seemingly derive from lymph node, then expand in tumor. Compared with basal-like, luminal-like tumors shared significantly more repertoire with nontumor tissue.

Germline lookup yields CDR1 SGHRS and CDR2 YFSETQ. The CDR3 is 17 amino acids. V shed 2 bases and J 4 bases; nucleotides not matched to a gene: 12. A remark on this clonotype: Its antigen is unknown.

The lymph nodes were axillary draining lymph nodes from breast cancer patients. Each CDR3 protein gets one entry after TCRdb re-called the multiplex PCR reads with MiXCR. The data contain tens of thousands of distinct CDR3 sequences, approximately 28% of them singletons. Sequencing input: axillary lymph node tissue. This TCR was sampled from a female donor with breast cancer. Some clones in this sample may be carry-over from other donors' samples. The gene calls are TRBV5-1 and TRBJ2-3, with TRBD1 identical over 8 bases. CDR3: CASSFMGQGAQPDTQYF. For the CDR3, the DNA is TGCGCCAGCAGCTTTATGGGGCAGGGGGCCCAACCAGATACGCAGTATTTT.